The subject of this entry is one T cell receptor beta chain. Antigen specificity is unknown. The sorting of each CD8+ T cell subset was done in triplicate, at 250,000 to 300,000 cells each. These data are taken from a study of CXCR3-negative and CXCR3-positive naive CD8 T cells. The germline gives CDR1 SQVTM, CDR2 ANQGSEA. CDR3 length equals 11 residues. The TRB libraries of cDNA were built by UMI-labeled 5' RACE. After re-calling the 5' RACE reads, TCRdb lists one entry per CDR3 protein, DNA absent. The sample table includes more than 80,000 distinct CDR3 sequences. Study outcomes and limitations: TRB CDR3s were more hydrophobic in CXCR3-positive than in CXCR3-negative naive cells. CXCR3-negative and CXCR3-positive naive cells shared comparable TRBV-TRBJ usage, but memory cells did not. Each naive subset displayed comparably high diversity, whereas memory CD8+ cells displayed much lower diversity.

Sequenced input: naive CXCR3+ CD8+ T cells from blood. Stated subset: CD45RO-CCR7+CD27+CD95- naive CD8+ T cells expressing CXCR3 (TNR3+). The V and J genes are TRBV29-1 and TRBJ2-7. The source of this sequence is a human donor in good health. Some clones in this sample may be carry-over from other donors' samples. CDR3 protein: CSVYRSYEQYF.